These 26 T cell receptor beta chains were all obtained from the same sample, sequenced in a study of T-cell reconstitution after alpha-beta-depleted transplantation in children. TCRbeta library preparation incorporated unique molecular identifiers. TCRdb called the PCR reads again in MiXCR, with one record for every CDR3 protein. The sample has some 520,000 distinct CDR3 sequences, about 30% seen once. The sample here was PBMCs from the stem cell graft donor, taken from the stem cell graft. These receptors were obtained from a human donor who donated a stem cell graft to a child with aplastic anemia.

CDR3 sequence reads: CASKRGPSGANVLTF. CDR3 DNA sequence: TGTGCCAGCAAGAGGGGGCCTTCAGGGGCCAACGTCCTGACTTTC. The chain combines TRBV6-5 with TRBJ2-6; 7 bases map to TRBD1. Germline V gene lookup returns CDR1 MNHEY and CDR2 SVGAGI. With V trimmed by 7 bases and J by 4 bases, 7 bases remained unmatched. The CDR3 totals 15 residues.

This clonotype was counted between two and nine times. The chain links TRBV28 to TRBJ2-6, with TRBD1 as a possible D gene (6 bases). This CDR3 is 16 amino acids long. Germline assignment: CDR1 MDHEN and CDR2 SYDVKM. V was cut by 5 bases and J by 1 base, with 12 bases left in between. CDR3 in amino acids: CASSKRQASGANVLTF. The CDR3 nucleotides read TGTGCCAGCAGTAAACGACAGGCTTCTGGGGCCAACGTCCTGACTTTC.

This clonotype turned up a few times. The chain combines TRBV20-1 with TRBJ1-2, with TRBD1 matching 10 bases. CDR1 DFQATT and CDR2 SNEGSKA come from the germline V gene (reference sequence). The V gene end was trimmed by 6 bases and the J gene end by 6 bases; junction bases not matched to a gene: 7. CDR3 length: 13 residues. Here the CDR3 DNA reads TGCAGTGCCTGGGACAGGGGCCTCGATGGCTACACCTTC. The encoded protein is CSAWDRGLDGYTF.

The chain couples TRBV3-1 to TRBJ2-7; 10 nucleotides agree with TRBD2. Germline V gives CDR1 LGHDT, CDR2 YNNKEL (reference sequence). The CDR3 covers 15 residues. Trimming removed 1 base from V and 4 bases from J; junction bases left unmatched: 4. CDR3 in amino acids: CASSQGPSGRYEQYF. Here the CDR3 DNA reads TGTGCCAGCAGCCAAGGACCTAGCGGGAGATACGAGCAGTACTTC.

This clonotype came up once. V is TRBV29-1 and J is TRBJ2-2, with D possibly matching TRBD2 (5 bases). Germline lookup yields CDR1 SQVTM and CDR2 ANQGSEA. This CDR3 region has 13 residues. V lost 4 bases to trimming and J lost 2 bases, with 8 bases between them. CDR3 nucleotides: TGCAGCGTTGGAGAGGGAAACACCGGGGAGCTGTTTTTT. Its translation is CSVGEGNTGELFF.

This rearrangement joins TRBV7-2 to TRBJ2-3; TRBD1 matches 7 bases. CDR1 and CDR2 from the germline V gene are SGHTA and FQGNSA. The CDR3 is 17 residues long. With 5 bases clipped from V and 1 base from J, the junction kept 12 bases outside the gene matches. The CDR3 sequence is CASSPPTGVFGTDTQYF. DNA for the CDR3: TGTGCCAGCAGCCCTCCAACAGGGGTCTTTGGCACAGATACGCAGTATTTT.

The CDR3 DNA reads TGCAGTTCCCCCAAGTACAATGAGCAGTTCTTC. This gives the protein CSSPKYNEQFF. The chain links TRBV20-1 to TRBJ2-1, with D uncertain. This CDR3 comprises 11 residues. V lost 8 bases and J lost 4, with 9 bases in between. The germline CDR1 and CDR2 sequences are DFQATT and SNEGSKA (reference sequence).

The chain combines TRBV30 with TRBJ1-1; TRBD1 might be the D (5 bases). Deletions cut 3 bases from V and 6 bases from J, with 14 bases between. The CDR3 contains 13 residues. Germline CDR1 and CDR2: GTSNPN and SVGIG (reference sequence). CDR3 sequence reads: CAWRPQGEAEAFF. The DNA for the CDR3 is TGTGCCTGGAGGCCTCAGGGAGAGGCTGAAGCTTTCTTT.

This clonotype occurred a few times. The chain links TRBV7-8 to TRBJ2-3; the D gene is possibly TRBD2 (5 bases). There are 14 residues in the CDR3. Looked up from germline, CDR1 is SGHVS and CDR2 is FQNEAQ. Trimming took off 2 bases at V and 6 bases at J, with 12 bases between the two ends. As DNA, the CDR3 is TGTGCCAGCAGCTTATACCCGACGGGGGATACGCAGTATTTT. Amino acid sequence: CASSLYPTGDTQYF. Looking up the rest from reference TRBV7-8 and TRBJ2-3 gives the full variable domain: GAGVSQSPRYKVAKRGQDVALRCDPISGHVSLFWYQQALGQGPEFLTYFQNEAQLDKSGLPSDRFFAERPEGSVSTLKIQRTQQEDSAVYLCASSLYPTGDTQYFGPGTRLTVL.

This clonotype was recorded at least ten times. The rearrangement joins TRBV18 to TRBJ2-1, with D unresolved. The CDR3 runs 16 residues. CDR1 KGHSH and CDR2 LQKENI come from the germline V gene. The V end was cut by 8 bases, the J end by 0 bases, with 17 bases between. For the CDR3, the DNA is TGTGCCAGCAGTCCTCTGGCGACGAGCTCCTACAATGAGCAGTTCTTC. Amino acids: CASSPLATSSYNEQFF.

CDR3 region: CASSRGASFPPNQPQHF. CDR3 DNA: TGTGCCAGCAGCCGGGGGGCCAGTTTCCCCCCTAATCAGCCCCAGCATTTT. J is TRBJ1-5 and V is TRBV7-2; a weak D match, TRBD1 (6 bases). The V end lost 5 bases, the J end lost 4 bases, and 21 bases lay between the germline ends. The V gene's germline CDR1 is SGHTA and CDR2 FQGNSA. The CDR3 contains 17 residues.

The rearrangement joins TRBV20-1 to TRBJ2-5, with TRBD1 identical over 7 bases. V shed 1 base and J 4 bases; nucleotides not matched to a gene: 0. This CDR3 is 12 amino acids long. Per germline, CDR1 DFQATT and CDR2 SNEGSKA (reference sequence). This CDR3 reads CSARGDRETQYF. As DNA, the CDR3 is TGCAGTGCTAGAGGGGACAGAGAGACCCAGTACTTC.

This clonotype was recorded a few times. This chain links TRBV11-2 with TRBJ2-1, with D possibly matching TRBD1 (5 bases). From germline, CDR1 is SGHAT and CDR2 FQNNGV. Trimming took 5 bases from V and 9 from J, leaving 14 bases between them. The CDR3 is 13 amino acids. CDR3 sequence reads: CASSETVRGEQFF. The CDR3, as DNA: TGTGCCAGCAGCGAGACAGTACGTGGTGAGCAGTTCTTC.

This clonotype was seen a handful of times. The CDR3 region has the DNA TGTGCCAGCAGGTCCGCGGCCAACTATGGCTACACCTTC. Its protein is CASRSAANYGYTF. The rearrangement links TRBV12-3 or TRBV12-4 to TRBJ1-2; no reliable D call. V gave up 6 bases and J gave up 2 bases, with 10 bases separating them. This CDR3 is 13 amino acids long.

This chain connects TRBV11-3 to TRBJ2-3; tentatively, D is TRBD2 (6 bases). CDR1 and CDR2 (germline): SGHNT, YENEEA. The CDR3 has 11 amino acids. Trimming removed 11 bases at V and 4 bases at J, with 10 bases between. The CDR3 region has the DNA TGTGCCTGCGGGGCCGCAGATACGCAGTATTTT. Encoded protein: CACGAADTQYF.

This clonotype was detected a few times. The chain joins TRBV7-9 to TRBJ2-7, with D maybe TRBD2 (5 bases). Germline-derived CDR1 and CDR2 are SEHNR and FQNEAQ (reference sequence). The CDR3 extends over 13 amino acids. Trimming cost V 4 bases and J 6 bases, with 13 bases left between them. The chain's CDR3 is CASSYLVSGEQYV. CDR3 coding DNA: TGTGCCAGCAGCTACCTGGTAAGCGGCGAGCAGTACGTC.

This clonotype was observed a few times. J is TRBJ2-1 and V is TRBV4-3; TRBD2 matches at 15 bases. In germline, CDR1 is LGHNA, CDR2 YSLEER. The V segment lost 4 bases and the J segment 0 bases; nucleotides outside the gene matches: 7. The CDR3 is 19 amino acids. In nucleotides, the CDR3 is TGCGCCAGCAGCCCCACCGGGACTAGCGGGGGGAACTCCTACAATGAGCAGTTCTTC. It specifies CASSPTGTSGGNSYNEQFF.

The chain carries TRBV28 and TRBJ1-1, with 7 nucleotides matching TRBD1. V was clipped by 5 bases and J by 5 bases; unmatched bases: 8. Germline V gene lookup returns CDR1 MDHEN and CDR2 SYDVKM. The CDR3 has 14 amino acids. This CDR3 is CASSHIRDRTEAFF. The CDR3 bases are TGTGCCAGCAGTCACATCCGGGACAGAACTGAAGCTTTCTTT.

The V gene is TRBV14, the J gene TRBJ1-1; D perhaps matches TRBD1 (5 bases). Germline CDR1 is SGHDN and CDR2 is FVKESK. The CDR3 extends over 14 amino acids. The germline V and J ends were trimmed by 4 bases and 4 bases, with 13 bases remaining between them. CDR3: CASSLEIRVTEAFF. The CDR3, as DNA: TGTGCCAGCAGCCTTGAGATCAGGGTCACTGAAGCTTTCTTT.

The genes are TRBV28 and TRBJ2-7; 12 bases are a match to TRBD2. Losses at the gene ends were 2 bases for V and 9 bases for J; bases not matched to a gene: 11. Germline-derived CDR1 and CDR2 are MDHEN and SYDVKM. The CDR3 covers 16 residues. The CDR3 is CASSLLAGGLSMTQYF. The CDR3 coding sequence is TGTGCCAGCAGTTTACTAGCGGGAGGGTTGTCGATGACGCAGTACTTC.

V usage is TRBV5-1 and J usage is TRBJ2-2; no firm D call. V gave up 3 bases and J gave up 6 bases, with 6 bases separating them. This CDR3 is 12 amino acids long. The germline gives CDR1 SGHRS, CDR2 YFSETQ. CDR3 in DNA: TGCGCCAGCAGCTCGAAAGCCGGGGAGCTGTTTTTT. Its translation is CASSSKAGELFF.

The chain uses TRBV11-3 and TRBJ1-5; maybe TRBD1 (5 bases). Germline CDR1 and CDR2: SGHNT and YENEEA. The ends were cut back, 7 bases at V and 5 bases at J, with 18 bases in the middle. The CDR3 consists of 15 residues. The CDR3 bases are TGTGCCAGCACCGACGCCAGGGTTGGTGATCAGCCCCAGCATTTT. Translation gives CASTDARVGDQPQHF.

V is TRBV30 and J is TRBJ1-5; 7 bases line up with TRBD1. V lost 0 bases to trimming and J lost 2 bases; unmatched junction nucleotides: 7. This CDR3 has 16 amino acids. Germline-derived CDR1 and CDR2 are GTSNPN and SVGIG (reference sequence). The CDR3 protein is CAWSVRGRDGNQPQHF. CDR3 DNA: TGTGCCTGGAGTGTAAGGGGGCGCGATGGCAATCAGCCCCAGCATTTT.

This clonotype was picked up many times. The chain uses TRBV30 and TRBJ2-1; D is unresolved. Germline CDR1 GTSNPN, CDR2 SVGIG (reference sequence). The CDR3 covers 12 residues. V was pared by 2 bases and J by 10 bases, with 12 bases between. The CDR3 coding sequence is TGTGCCTGGAGTCCTTCTAGGCGGGAGCAGTTCTTC. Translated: CAWSPSRREQFF. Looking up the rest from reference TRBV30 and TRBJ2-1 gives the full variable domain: SQTIHQWPATLVQPVGSPLSLECTVEGTSNPNLYWYRQAAGRGLQLLFYSVGIGQISSEVPQNLSASRPQDRQFILSSKKLLLSDSGFYLCAWSPSRREQFFGPGTRLTVL.

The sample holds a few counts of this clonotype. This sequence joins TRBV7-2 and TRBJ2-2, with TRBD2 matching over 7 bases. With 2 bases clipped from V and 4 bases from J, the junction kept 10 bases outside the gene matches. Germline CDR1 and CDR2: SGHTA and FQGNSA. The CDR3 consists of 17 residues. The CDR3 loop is CASSLWPSGSSTGELFF. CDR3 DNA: TGTGCCAGCAGCTTATGGCCTAGCGGTTCTTCCACCGGGGAGCTGTTTTTT.

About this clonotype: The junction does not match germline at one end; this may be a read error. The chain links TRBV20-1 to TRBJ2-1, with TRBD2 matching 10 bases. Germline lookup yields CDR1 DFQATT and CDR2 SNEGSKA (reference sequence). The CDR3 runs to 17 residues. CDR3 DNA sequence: TGCTGTGCTAGAGATCCCTCCGGACTAGCGGAATACAATGAGCAGTTCTTC. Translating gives CCARDPSGLAEYNEQFF.